The T cell receptor (beta chain) described here comes from a study of persistence of HIV-infected CD4 T cells. Nonspecific anti-CD3/anti-CD28 bead stimulation represents the broad CD4+ T cell repertoire. Sorting of responding CD4+ T cells relied on upregulated CD40 ligand together with CD69. CD8+ T cells were removed from PBMCs prior to stimulation. Regarding this clone: Its antigen is undetermined.

Study results and caveats: TCRbeta richness was lower in CMV- and Gag-responding cells than in anti-CD3/anti-CD28-responding cells.

The libraries were made with immunoSEQ version 4 in survey mode. Using immunoSEQ multiplex PCR, the repertoire was profiled, and TCRdb retains in-frame clones only, with some absent. The data hold about 46,000 clones, with over 80% observed a single time. With 6 bases removed from V and 6 bases from J, the gap between germline ends came to 14 bases. Germline CDR1 MDHEN, CDR2 SYDVKM. This CDR3 is built from 14 residues. The rearrangement uses TRBV28 and TRBJ2-2; maybe TRBD2 (5 bases). This specimen was CD4+ T cells sorted from PBMCs after roughly 18-hour stimulation, taken from a patient who received antiretroviral therapy. The TCR sequence derives from an adult woman with HIV who was CMV-seropositive. The CDR3 DNA reads as TGTGCCAGCAGCCCCCCGGGGTACGCCGGGGAGCTGTTTTTT. Its protein is CASSPPGYAGELFF.